This T cell receptor (beta chain) is drawn from a study of blood T cells in healthy people across ages. CDR1 and CDR2 from the germline V gene are SQVTM and ANQGSEA. The CDR3 loop spans 14 amino acids. Through a sample-barcoded 5' primer and a J-beta primer mix, a second PCR was run for about 6 to 11 cycles. TCRdb analysed the 5' RACE reads with MiXCR anew, one entry per CDR3 protein. The table records about 1,800,000 distinct CDR3 sequences, roughly 28% of them present only once. The specimen sequenced was blood. The origin of this receptor is a woman in her twenties or thirties in good health. The rearrangement links TRBV29-1 to TRBJ2-4; the D is unclear. The DNA matches TRBJ2-5 better at its end, which makes the J call doubtful. CDR3 protein: CSVEAMTNQETQYF. The CDR3 DNA is TGCAGCGTTGAGGCCATGACAAACCAAGAGACCCAGTACTTC.